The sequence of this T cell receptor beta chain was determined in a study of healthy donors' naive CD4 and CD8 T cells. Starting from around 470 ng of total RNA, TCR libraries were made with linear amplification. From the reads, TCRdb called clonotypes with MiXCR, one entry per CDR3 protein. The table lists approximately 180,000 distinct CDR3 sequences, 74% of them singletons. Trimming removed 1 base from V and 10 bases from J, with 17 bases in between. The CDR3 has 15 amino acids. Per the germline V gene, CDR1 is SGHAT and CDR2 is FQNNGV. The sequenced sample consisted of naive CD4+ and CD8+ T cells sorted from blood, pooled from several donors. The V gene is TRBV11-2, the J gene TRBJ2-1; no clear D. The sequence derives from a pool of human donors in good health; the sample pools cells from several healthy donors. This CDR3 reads CASSLAREVGREQFF. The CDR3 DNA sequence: TGTGCCAGCAGCTTAGCCCGTGAAGTCGGGCGGGAGCAGTTCTTC.